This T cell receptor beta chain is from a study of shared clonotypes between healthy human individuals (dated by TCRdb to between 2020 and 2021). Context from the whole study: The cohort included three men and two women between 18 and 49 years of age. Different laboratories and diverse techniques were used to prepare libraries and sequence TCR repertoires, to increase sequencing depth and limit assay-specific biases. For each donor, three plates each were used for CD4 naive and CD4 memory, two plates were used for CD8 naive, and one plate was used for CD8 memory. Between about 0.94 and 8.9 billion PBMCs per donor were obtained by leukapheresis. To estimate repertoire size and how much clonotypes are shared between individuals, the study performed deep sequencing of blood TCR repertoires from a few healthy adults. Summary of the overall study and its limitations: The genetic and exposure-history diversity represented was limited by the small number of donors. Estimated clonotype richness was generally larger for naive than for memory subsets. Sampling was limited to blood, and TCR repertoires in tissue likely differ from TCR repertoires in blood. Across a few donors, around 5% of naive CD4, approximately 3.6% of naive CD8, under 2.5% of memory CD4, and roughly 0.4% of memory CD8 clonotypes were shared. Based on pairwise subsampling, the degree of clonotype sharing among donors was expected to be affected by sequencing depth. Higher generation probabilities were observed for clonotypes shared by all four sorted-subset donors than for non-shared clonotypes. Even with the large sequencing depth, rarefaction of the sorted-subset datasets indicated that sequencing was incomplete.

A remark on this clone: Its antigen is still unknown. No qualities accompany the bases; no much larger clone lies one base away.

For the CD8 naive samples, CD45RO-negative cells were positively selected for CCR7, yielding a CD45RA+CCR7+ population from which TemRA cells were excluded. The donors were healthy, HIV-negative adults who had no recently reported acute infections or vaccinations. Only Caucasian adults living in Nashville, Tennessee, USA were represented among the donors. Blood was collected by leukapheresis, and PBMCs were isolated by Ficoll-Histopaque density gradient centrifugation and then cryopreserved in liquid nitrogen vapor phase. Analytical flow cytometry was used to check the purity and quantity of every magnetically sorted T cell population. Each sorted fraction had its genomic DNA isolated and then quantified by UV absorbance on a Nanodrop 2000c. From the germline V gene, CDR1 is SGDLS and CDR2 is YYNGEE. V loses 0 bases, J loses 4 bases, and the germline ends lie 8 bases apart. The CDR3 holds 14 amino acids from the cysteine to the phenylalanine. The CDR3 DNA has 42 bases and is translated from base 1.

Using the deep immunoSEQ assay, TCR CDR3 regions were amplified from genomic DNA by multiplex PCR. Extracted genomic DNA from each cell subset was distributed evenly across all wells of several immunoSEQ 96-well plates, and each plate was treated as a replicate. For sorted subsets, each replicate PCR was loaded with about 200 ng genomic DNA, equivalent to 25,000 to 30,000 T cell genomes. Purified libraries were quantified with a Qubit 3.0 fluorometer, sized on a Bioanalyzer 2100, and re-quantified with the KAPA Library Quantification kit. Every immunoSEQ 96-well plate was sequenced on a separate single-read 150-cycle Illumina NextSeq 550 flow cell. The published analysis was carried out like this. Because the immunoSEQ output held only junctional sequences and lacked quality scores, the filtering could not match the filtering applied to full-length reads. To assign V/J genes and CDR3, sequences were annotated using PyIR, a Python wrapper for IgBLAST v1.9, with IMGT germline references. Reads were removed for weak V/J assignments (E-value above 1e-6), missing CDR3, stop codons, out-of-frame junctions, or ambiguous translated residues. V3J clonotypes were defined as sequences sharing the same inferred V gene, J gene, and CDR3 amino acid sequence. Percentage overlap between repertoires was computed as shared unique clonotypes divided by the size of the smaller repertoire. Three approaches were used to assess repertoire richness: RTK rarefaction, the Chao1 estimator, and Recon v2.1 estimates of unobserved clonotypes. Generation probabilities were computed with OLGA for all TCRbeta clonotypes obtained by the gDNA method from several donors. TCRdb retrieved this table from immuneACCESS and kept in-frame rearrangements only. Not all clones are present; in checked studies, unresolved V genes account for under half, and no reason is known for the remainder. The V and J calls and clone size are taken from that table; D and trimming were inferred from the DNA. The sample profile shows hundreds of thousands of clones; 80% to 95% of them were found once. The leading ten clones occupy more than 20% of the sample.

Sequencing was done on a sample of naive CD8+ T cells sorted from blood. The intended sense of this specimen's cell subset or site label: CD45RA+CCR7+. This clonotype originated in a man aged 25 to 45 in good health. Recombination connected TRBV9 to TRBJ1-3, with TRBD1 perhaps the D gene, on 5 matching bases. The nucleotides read TGTGCCAGCAGCGTAGCAGGGTTAGGAAACACCATATATTTT. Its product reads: CASSVAGLGNTIYF.